Following are 26 T cell receptor beta chains from one sample sequenced in a study of T cells in Graves' hyperthyroidism and ophthalmopathy. RNA transcripts served as the template for amplifying TCR beta CDR3 regions. The primer set for the first-round RT-PCR of the TCR CDR3 was HTBI. TCRdb re-analysed the multiplex PCR reads in MiXCR, keeping a single row per CDR3 protein. The profile shows almost 500,000 distinct CDR3 sequences, roughly 23% of them singletons. The specimen sequenced was blood. Receptor source: a woman aged 70 to 79 with Graves' ophthalmopathy.

This clonotype was counted a few times. The CDR3 nucleotides are TGCAGCGTTGTAGGCTTTTCGCGCACAGATACGCAGTATTTT. The encoded protein is CSVVGFSRTDTQYF. The chain joins TRBV29-1 to TRBJ2-3, with D unclear. The CDR3 runs 14 residues. Germline values: CDR1 SQVTM, CDR2 ANQGSEA. V dropped 4 bases and J dropped 1 base, with 12 bases sitting between them.

The chain links TRBV2 to TRBJ2-7; maybe TRBD2 (6 bases). Germline V gene data show CDR1 as SNHLY and CDR2 as FYNNEI. The ends were cut back, 4 bases at V and 0 bases at J, with 16 bases in the middle. The CDR3 spans 16 residues. This CDR3 reads CASSAPDGGASYEQYF. The CDR3 DNA reads as TGTGCCAGCAGTGCCCCTGACGGGGGAGCCTCCTACGAGCAGTACTTC.

This clonotype was counted ten times or more. The gene calls are TRBV6-2 or TRBV6-3 and TRBJ2-5, with unresolved D. This CDR3 has 15 residues. Trimming took 6 bases from V and 0 from J, leaving 14 bases between them. Germline V CDR1 and CDR2: MNHEY, SVGEGT. The CDR3 DNA reads as TGTGCCAGCAGGCATCGGGCGAGGTACCAAGAGACCCAGTACTTC. Protein product: CASRHRARYQETQYF.

In this sample, this clonotype turned up a few times. The V gene is TRBV6-6, the J gene TRBJ1-1; a weak D match, TRBD1 (6 bases). Germline V lookup: CDR1 MNHNY, CDR2 SVGAGI (reference sequence). The CDR3 contains 15 residues. Between the trimmed V and J ends, which lost 2 bases and 6 bases, there was a span of 16 bases. In DNA form, the CDR3 reads TGTGCCAGCAGTTACGACCCGGGGAGGGGGGCTGAAGCTTTCTTT. Residues: CASSYDPGRGAEAFF.

This clonotype was picked up a small number of times. The CDR3 protein is CASSLVGGLTEAFF. Written as DNA, the CDR3 is TGTGCCAGCAGCTTGGTTGGGGGGCTGACTGAAGCTTTCTTT. The V gene is TRBV5-6, the J gene TRBJ1-1; D possibly corresponds to TRBD1 (6 bases). Germline V CDR1 and CDR2: SGHDT, YYEEEE. This CDR3 is 14 amino acids long. V gave up 0 bases and J gave up 5 bases, with 11 bases separating them. Based on the CDR3 plus reference TRBV5-6 and TRBJ1-1, the full variable domain is DAGVTQSPTHLIKTRGQQVTLRCSPKSGHDTVSWYQQALGQGPQFIFQYYEEEERQRGNFPDRFSGHQFPNYSSELNVNALLLGDSALYLCASSLVGGLTEAFFGQGTRLTVV.

This clonotype was seen more than once but under ten times. The chain carries TRBV30 and TRBJ1-1; D call uncertain. Germline CDR1 GTSNPN, CDR2 SVGIG (reference sequence). This CDR3 has 12 residues. V shed 3 bases and J shed 6 bases, with 11 bases lying between them. For the CDR3, the DNA is TGTGCCTGGAGCAAAGGACTACCTGAAGCTTTCTTT. Its protein product is CAWSKGLPEAFF.

This clonotype came up many times. This chain connects TRBV2 to TRBJ2-7; D ambiguous. The CDR3 sequence is 14 residues long. Germline CDR1 SNHLY, CDR2 FYNNEI. The V end was cut by 7 bases, the J end by 3 bases, with 16 bases between. The CDR3 loop reads CASKPTIPGYEQYF. CDR3 nucleotides: TGTGCCAGCAAGCCGACAATCCCTGGCTACGAGCAGTACTTC.

This clonotype has just a few counts. The chain couples TRBV28 to TRBJ2-7; 7 bases are shared with TRBD2. The CDR3 loop spans 13 amino acids. Unmatched junction bases numbered 2, after V lost 3 bases and J lost 3 bases. CDR1 and CDR2 (germline): MDHEN, SYDVKM. CDR3 loop: CASSLASGYEQYF. CDR3 coding DNA: TGTGCCAGCAGTTTGGCTAGCGGCTACGAGCAGTACTTC. Based on the CDR3 plus reference TRBV28 and TRBJ2-7, the full variable domain is DVKVTQSSRYLVKRTGEKVFLECVQDMDHENMFWYRQDPGLGLRLIYFSYDVKMKEKGDIPEGYSVSREKKERFSLILESASTNQTSMYLCASSLASGYEQYFGPGTRLTVT.

The sample holds a few counts of this clonotype. The chain combines TRBV12-3 or TRBV12-4 with TRBJ2-7, with a possible D match to TRBD1 (6 bases). V lost 4 bases to trimming and J lost 2 bases, with 12 bases between them. This CDR3 region has 14 residues. The CDR3 is CASSSGTPPYEQYF. In DNA, the CDR3 is TGTGCCAGCAGTTCCGGGACACCTCCCTACGAGCAGTACTTC.

This sequence joins TRBV30 and TRBJ2-6; D not certain. In germline, CDR1 is GTSNPN, CDR2 SVGIG (reference sequence). The CDR3 is made up of 14 amino acids. V lost 0 bases and J lost 1, with 4 bases in between. CDR3 in amino acids: CAWSVESGANVLTF. In nucleotides, the CDR3 is TGTGCCTGGAGTGTAGAGTCTGGGGCCAACGTCCTGACTTTC.

This clonotype was recorded many times. The chain links TRBV11-2 to TRBJ2-1; D ambiguous. The V gene's germline CDR1 is SGHAT and CDR2 FQNNGV. V lost 6 bases, J lost 0 bases, and 12 bases lay in between. The CDR3 length is 15 residues. This CDR3 is CASRLLPSSYNEQFF. CDR3 sequence (DNA): TGTGCCAGCAGACTGCTCCCCAGCTCCTACAATGAGCAGTTCTTC.

This clonotype has at least ten counts. The chain carries TRBV28 and TRBJ1-6; D is perhaps TRBD1 (6 bases). Germline V CDR1 and CDR2: MDHEN, SYDVKM. This CDR3 contains 14 residues. V lost 4 bases and J 7 bases, leaving 11 bases between the germline ends. The CDR3, as DNA: TGTGCCAGCAGTTCGGCAGGGGTCAATTCACCCCTCCACTTT. It encodes CASSSAGVNSPLHF.

This clonotype was recorded a few times. The chain recombines TRBV19 with TRBJ1-2; D is unresolved. V dropped 7 bases and J dropped 4 bases, with 10 bases sitting between them. Per germline, CDR1 LNHDA and CDR2 SQIVND (reference sequence). The CDR3 is 12 amino acids. CDR3 DNA: TGTGCCAGTACCCTCGGTACCTATGGCTACACCTTC. Its translation is CASTLGTYGYTF.

There are a few counts of this clonotype. The chain has TRBV20-1 and TRBJ2-3; 7 bases match TRBD2. Germline V lookup: CDR1 DFQATT, CDR2 SNEGSKA (reference sequence). The trim removed 3 bases at V and 4 bases at J, leaving 4 bases unmatched. This CDR3 is built from 13 residues. Here the CDR3 reads CSARGGIADTQYF. Here the CDR3 DNA reads TGCAGTGCTAGGGGGGGGATCGCAGATACGCAGTATTTT.

The sample holds many counts of this clonotype. This chain links TRBV6-2 or TRBV6-3 with TRBJ2-7, with TRBD2 matching over 11 bases. Losses at the gene ends were 6 bases for V and 4 bases for J; bases not matched to a gene: 8. The CDR3 runs 15 residues. Germline CDR1 MNHEY, CDR2 SVGEGT. CDR3 in DNA: TGTGCCAGCAGACCCTCCGGGACTAGCGGTTACGAGCAGTACTTC. Encoded protein: CASRPSGTSGYEQYF.

This clonotype was seen at least ten times. The chain couples TRBV7-8 to TRBJ2-1; TRBD2 matches 11 bases. The germline V gene has CDR1 SGHVS and CDR2 FQNEAQ. The length of the CDR3 is 16 residues. V shed 4 bases and J 9 bases; nucleotides not matched to a gene: 11. CDR3 sequence (DNA): TGTGCCAGCAGCTCCTCTCCTAGCGGGAGGTTGGGTGAGCAGTTCTTC. As protein: CASSSSPSGRLGEQFF.

In its sample, this clonotype was seen a few times. The chain employs TRBV7-2 and TRBJ2-1; TRBD1 matches at 8 bases. The CDR3 totals 14 residues. Germline V CDR1 and CDR2: SGHTA, FQGNSA. Trimming cost V 7 bases and J 4 bases; bases outside gene matches: 6. CDR3: CASTRNRGYNEQFF. The CDR3 coding sequence is TGTGCCAGCACCCGGAACAGGGGGTACAATGAGCAGTTCTTC.

The gene calls are TRBV9 and TRBJ2-3; 7 positions match TRBD1. Germline V CDR1 and CDR2: SGDLS, YYNGEE. J gave up 2 bases and V 5 bases, and 5 bases lay outside the gene matches. This CDR3 has 14 amino acids. The CDR3 region is CASSAGTATDTQYF. The CDR3, as DNA: TGTGCCAGCAGTGCCGGGACAGCCACAGATACGCAGTATTTT.

This clonotype has ten or more counts. The gene calls are TRBV19 and TRBJ1-1, with D tentatively TRBD1 (5 bases). Trimming removed 3 bases at V and 0 bases at J, with 14 bases between. The germline V gene has CDR1 LNHDA and CDR2 SQIVND (reference sequence). This CDR3 is built from 16 residues. CDR3 amino acids: CASSMGRGSMNTEAFF. The CDR3 bases are TGTGCCAGTAGTATGGGACGGGGTTCCATGAACACTGAAGCTTTCTTT.

The chain links TRBV7-8 to TRBJ2-4; 10 nucleotides agree with TRBD2. This CDR3 has 16 amino acids. Trimming at V came to 2 bases and at J to 5 bases, leaving 6 bases not matched to a gene. Germline assignment: CDR1 SGHVS and CDR2 FQNEAQ. CDR3 DNA sequence: TGTGCCAGCAGCTTAAAGCGGGGGGGGTGGGAAAACATTCAGTACTTC. Translation: CASSLKRGGWENIQYF.

Many counts were recorded for this clonotype. The rearrangement joins TRBV7-2 to TRBJ2-7; 8 nucleotides match TRBD2. In germline, CDR1 is SGHTA, CDR2 FQGNSA. The J segment lost 7 bases and the V segment lost 4 bases, leaving 12 bases of the junction unmatched. The CDR3 totals 15 residues. The CDR3 DNA reads TGTGCCAGCAGCTCGAGAGCGGGAGATGCGGTTGAGCAGTACTTC. Translation gives CASSSRAGDAVEQYF.

The DNA of the CDR3 is TGTGCCAGCAGCGCTGAAACCGGGGAGCTGTTTTTT. Protein product: CASSAETGELFF. The rearrangement joins TRBV9 to TRBJ2-2; the D is unclear. CDR1 SGDLS and CDR2 YYNGEE come from the germline V gene. V gave up 3 bases and J gave up 5 bases, with 5 bases separating them. The CDR3 is 12 residues long.

This clonotype has more than one count but fewer than ten. The chain employs TRBV11-2 and TRBJ2-2, with no clear D. The CDR3 totals 17 residues. Per germline, CDR1 SGHAT and CDR2 FQNNGV. V lost 5 bases, J lost 1 base, and 17 bases lay in between. CDR3 bases: TGTGCCAGCAGCGAACCCGGACGACACCGGAACACCGGGGAGCTGTTTTTT. Translation gives CASSEPGRHRNTGELFF.

The V and J genes are TRBV3-1 and TRBJ1-3, with 9 bases matching TRBD1. The CDR3 consists of 15 residues. CDR1 LGHDT and CDR2 YNNKEL come from the germline V gene (reference sequence). After removal of 5 bases from V and 3 bases from J, the junction contained 5 bases not matched to a gene. CDR3 residues: CASSGDRANGNTIYF. CDR3 coding DNA: TGTGCCAGCAGCGGGGACAGGGCGAATGGAAACACCATATATTTT.

Turning to this clonotype: This sequence may be a read error, since a much larger clone differs from it by one base. The chain has TRBV6-1 and TRBJ1-2; D uncertain. This CDR3 is built from 13 residues. The V gene lost 1 base and the J gene lost 2 bases, with 5 bases spanning the gap. CDR1 MNHNS and CDR2 SASEGT come from the germline V gene. The CDR3 reads CASSEDSNYGYTF. The CDR3 DNA is TGTGCCAGCAGTGAAGACAGCAACTATGGCTACACCTTC.

Of note for this clonotype: A much larger clone lies a single base off, so this may be a read error. The chain carries TRBV12-3 or TRBV12-4 and TRBJ2-7, with a tentative D call TRBD2 (6 bases). This CDR3 is 14 amino acids long. Here the CDR3 reads CASSFGGKVYGQYF. In DNA, the CDR3 is TGTGCCAGCAGTTTTGGCGGGAAAGTCTACGGGCAGTACTTC.